This record concerns one T cell receptor (beta chain) sequence. Its antigen is not identified. The assay was immunoSEQ multiplex PCR, and TCRdb's table has in-frame clones only and misses some. The sample has millions of clones, approximately 92% seen once; the top ten hold around 0.14%. The germline V gene encodes CDR1 SGHNT and CDR2 YYREEE (reference sequence). The V gene end was trimmed by 4 bases and the J gene end by 5 bases; junction bases not matched to a gene: 4. The CDR3 totals 15 residues. The data stem from a study of shared clonotypes between healthy human individuals. Study-wide results and caveats: Four donors held approximately 5% of naive CD4 clonotypes in common.

V usage is TRBV5-4 and J usage is TRBJ1-4; 11 bases match TRBD1. Material for sequencing was naive CD4+ T cells sorted from blood. Subset noted: CD45RA+ positively selected. The sequence was obtained from a young man in good health. The CDR3 loop is CASSMDRGQNEKLFF. As DNA, the CDR3 is TGTGCCAGCAGCATGGACAGGGGGCAGAATGAAAAACTGTTTTTT.